This TCR beta chain was obtained from a study of CD8 T cells in Susac syndrome. The germline V gene has CDR1 GTSNPN and CDR2 SVGIG (reference sequence). Between the trimmed V and J ends, which lost 0 bases and 11 bases, there was a span of 17 bases. This CDR3 contains 14 residues. Random-hexamer reverse transcription was applied to about 0.5 to 1 ug RNA. Each CDR3 protein gets one entry after TCRdb re-called the immunoSEQ multiplex PCR reads with MiXCR. The table includes roughly 88,000 distinct CDR3 sequences, approximately 96% detected once. Sequencing was carried out using CD8+ T cells from PBMCs. The genes are TRBV30 and TRBJ1-5, with D perhaps matching TRBD1 (5 bases). This receptor was taken from a human donor with Susac syndrome. Here the CDR3 DNA reads TGTGCCTGGAGTGTACTAGGGGCCCAAGCTGCCCAGCATTTT. Protein: CAWSVLGAQAAQHF. The variable domain in full, with the rest retrieved from reference TRBV30 and TRBJ1-5, is SQTIHQWPATLVQPVGSPLSLECTVEGTSNPNLYWYRQAAGRGLQLLFYSVGIGQISSEVPQNLSASRPQDRQFILSSKKLLLSDSGFYLCAWSVLGAQAAQHFGDGTRLSIL.